The sequence of this TCR beta chain was determined in a study of shared clonotypes between healthy human individuals. Study summary: Three plates each covered CD4 naive and memory; CD8 naive two, CD8 memory one. Study-wide results and limits: Clonotypes shared by all four donors outscored non-shared clonotypes in generation probability.

Profiling relied on immunoSEQ multiplex PCR, and the TCRdb table lists in-frame clones only, not all of them. The table records millions of clones, 85% to 95% of them present only once. In regard to this clone: The antigen remains undetermined.

The CDR3 length is 16 residues. The germline V gene encodes CDR1 LNHNV and CDR2 YYDKDF (reference sequence). The V gene lost 3 bases and the J gene lost 0 bases, with 9 bases spanning the gap. The origin of this receptor is a man younger than 35 in good health. The sample consisted of naive CD4+ T cells sorted from blood. Subset in this sample: CD45RA+ positively selected. This chain connects TRBV15 to TRBJ1-6; D call uncertain. As DNA, the CDR3 is TGTGCCACCAGCAGCGCGTATGGCTCCTATAATTCACCCCTCCACTTT. Its protein product is CATSSAYGSYNSPLHF.